This T cell receptor beta chain was identified in a study of T cell responses to AZD1222 COVID-19 vaccine (dated by TCRdb to the early 2020s). About the study as a whole: Because spike-specific TCR depth and breadth did not differ between the two schedules, AZD1222 recipients who got a second dose at roughly 4 weeks were pooled with those who got a second dose at roughly 12 weeks. A total of approximately 230 trial participants underwent TCR sequencing, of whom approximately 210 received two doses of AZD1222 and 26 received two doses of the MenACWY control vaccine. Trial participants were enrolled by age into subgroups of 18-55, 56-69 and 70-plus years, and roughly 150, 30 and 60 TCR-sequenced participants, respectively, were included in these subgroups.

Worth noting for this clone: Its antigen is not yet known. Base qualities are not recorded, but no much larger clone differs from it by a single base.

General study outcomes and caveats: Conclusions about previously exposed vaccinees were limited because only six AZD1222 recipients were SARS-CoV-2 seropositive at baseline. The whole spike protein was spanned by vaccine-associated CD4 TCRs, and dominant responses were seen in regions 160-218 and 743-854. Because no day 14 peak-response samples were available, the repertoires could be characterized only after the peak T cell response. Epitopes outside the regions mutated in the B.1.351 and B.1.1.7 variants were reportedly recognized by nearly half of the unique spike-specific TCRs. The 56-69-year group was small, and its depth increase did not reach significance, likely because of low power. Participants were mostly white British and included more females than males, and it was suggested by the authors that clonal diversity may have been underestimated. After two AZD1222 doses, spike-specific TCR breadth and depth were significantly higher than at day 0 and than in MenACWY recipients.

V is cut by 4 bases and J by 4 bases, and the space between the germline ends is 13 bases. Reading the germline V gene gives CDR1 SGHTA and CDR2 FQGNSA. Taken from cysteine to phenylalanine, the CDR3 has 14 residues. Left in the record is the CDR3 DNA by itself, 42 bases read in frame from the first base. The label giving this sample's time point can be read as: baseline before first vaccination. The vaccinee samples were drawn from two UK trials, COV001 and COV002, one of which was a single-blind randomized controlled phase 2/3 trial testing AZD1222 (ChAdOx1 nCoV-19) in healthy adults. Trial participant PBMC samples were collected at day 0 and day 28 after the second dose for TCRbeta chain sequencing. The CDR3 regions of human TCRbeta chains were analyzed by immunosequencing. Under the source paper's analysis protocol: TCRs in the repertoires were compared against a reference library of SARS-CoV-2-specific TCRs that had been generated with the MIRA antigen-specificity platform. Breadth meant the fraction of unique TCRs that were SARS-CoV-2-associated, whereas depth meant the fraction of total T cells that were SARS-CoV-2-associated. Each spike-specific TCR was assigned to its reactive spike region and to a CD4 or CD8 class using the MIRA data. Log10-transformed breadth and depth values were compared by one-way ANOVA with Sidak's multiple comparisons tests. TCRdb's version of the immuneACCESS table is confined to in-frame rearrangements and falls short of the full clone set. An unresolved V gene accounts for under half of the shortfall where checked; the remainder is of unknown origin. That table furnishes V, J and clone size, whereas the DNA furnished D and trimming. The sample has about 100,000 clones on record, about 93% of them singletons. Around 4.7% of the sample comes from the top ten.

Sequencing used peripheral blood, obtained on day 0 of AZD1222 vaccination. This receptor was obtained from an adult in good health. The chain is encoded by TRBV7-2 joined to TRBJ1-1; TRBD1 is a possible D gene, resting on 5 matching bases. The DNA is as follows: TGTGCCAGCAGCTCCAGGGCGATGGGCACTGAAGCTTTCTTT. Translated, this is CASSSRAMGTEAFF. Extended through the reference TRBV7-2 and TRBJ1-1 proteins, this CDR3 yields the full variable domain: GAGVSQSPSNKVTEKGKDVELRCDPISGHTALYWYRQSLGQGLEFLIYFQGNSAPDKSGLPSDRFSAERTGGSVSTLTIQRTQQEDSAVYLCASSSRAMGTEAFFGQGTRLTVV.